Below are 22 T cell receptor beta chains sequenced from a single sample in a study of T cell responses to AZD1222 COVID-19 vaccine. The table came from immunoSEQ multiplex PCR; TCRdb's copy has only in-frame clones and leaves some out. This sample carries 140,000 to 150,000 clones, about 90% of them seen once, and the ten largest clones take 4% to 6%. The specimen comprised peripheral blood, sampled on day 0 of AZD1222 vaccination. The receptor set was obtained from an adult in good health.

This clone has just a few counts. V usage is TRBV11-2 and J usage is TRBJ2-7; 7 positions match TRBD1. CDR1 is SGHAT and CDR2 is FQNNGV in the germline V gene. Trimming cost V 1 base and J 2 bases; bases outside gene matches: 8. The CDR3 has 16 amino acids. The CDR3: CASSLGRDSQPYEQYF. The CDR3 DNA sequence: TGTGCCAGCAGCTTAGGACGGGACAGCCAGCCCTACGAGCAGTACTTC.

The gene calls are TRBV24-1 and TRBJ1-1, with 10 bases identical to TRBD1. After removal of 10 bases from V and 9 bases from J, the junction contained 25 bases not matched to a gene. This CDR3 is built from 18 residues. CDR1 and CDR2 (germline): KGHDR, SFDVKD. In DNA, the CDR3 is TGTGCCACTCGCGGGACAGGGGAGAAAAATCCGTCCGTTCGCAAAGCTTTCTTT. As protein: CATRGTGEKNPSVRKAFF.

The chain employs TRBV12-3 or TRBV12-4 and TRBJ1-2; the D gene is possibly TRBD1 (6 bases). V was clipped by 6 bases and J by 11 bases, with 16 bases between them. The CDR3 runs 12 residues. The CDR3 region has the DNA TGTGCCAGCAGGCCGGGACAAAATAATTACACCTTC. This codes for CASRPGQNNYTF.

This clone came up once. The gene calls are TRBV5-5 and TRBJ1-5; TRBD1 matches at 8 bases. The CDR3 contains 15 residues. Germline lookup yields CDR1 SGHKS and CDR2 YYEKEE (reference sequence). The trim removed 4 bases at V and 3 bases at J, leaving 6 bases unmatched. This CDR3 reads CASSLGTGLNQPQHF. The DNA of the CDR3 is TGTGCCAGCAGCCTAGGGACAGGCCTCAATCAGCCCCAGCATTTT.

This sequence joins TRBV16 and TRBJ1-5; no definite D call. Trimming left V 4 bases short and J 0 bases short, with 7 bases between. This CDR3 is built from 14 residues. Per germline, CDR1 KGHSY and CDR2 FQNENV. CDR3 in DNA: TGTGCCAGCAGCCTGGGATTTAGCAATCAGCCCCAGCATTTT. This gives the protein CASSLGFSNQPQHF.

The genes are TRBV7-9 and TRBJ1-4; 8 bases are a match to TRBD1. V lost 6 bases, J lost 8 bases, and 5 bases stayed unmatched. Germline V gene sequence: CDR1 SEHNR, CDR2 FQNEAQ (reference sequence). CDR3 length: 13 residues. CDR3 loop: CASSPGQGEKLFF. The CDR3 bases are TGTGCCAGCAGTCCTGGACAGGGCGAAAAACTGTTTTTT.

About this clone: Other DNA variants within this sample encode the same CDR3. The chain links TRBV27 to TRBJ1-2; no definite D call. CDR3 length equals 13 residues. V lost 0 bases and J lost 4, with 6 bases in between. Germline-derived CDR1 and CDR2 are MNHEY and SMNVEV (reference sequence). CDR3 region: CASSLSGSYGYTF. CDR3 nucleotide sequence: TGTGCCAGCAGTTTATCGGGCAGCTATGGCTACACCTTC.

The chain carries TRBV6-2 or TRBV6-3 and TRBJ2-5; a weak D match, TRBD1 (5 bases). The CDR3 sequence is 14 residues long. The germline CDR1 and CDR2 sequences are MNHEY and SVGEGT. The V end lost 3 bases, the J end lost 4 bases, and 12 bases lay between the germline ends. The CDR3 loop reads CASSYWPRVETQYF. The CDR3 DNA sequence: TGTGCCAGCAGTTATTGGCCCAGGGTAGAGACCCAGTACTTC.

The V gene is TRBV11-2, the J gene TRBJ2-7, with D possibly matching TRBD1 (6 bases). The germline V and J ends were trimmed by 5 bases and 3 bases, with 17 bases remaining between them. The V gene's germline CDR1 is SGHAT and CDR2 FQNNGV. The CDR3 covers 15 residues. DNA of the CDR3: TGTGCCAGCAGCCGAAACAGGGACCCACTCTACGAGCAGTACTTC. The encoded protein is CASSRNRDPLYEQYF.

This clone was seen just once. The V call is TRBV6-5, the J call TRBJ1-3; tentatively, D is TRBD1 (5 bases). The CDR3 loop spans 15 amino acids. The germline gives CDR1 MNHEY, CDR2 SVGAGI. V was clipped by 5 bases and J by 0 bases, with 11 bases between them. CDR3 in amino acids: CASSRDRFSGNTIYF. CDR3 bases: TGTGCCAGCAGTCGCGACAGATTCTCTGGAAACACCATATATTTT.

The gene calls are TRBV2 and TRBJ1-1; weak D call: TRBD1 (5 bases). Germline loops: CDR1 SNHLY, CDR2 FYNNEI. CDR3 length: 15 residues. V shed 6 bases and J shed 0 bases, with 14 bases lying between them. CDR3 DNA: TGTGCCAGCAGAGGCGAGAGGGGACTGAACACTGAAGCTTTCTTT. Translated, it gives CASRGERGLNTEAFF.

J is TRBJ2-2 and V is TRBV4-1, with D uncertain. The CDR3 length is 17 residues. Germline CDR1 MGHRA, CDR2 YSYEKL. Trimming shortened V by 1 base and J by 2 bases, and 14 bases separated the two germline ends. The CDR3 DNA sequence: TGCGCCAGCAGCCAAGTAGATATGGGCTTCAACACCGGGGAGCTGTTTTTT. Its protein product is CASSQVDMGFNTGELFF.

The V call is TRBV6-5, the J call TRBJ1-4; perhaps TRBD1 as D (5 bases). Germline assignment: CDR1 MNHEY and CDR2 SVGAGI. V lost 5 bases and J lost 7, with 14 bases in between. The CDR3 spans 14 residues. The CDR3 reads CASSQGQSREKLFF. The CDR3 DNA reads TGTGCCAGCAGTCAGGGTCAGTCGCGTGAAAAACTGTTTTTT.

The CDR3 coding sequence is TGTGCCAGCTCACCGACCCCGACAGGGGGCCCGGGGGCCGAGCAGTACTTC. It translates to CASSPTPTGGPGAEQYF. The genes are TRBV18 and TRBJ2-7; TRBD1 agrees at 10 bases. Trimming cost V 3 bases and J 6 bases; bases outside gene matches: 14. CDR3 length equals 17 residues. In germline, CDR1 is KGHSH, CDR2 LQKENI.

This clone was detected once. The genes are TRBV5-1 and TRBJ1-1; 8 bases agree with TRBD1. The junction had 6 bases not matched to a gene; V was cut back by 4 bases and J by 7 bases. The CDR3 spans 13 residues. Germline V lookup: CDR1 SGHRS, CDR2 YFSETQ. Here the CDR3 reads CASSSAGGDEAFF. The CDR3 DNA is TGCGCCAGCAGCAGCGCAGGGGGCGATGAAGCTTTCTTT.

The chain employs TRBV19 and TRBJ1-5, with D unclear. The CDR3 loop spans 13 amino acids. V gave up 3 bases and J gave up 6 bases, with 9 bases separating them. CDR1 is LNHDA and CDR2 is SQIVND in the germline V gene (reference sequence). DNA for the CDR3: TGTGCCAGTAGTATGTTTGCCCGTCAGCCCCAGCATTTT. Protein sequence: CASSMFARQPQHF.

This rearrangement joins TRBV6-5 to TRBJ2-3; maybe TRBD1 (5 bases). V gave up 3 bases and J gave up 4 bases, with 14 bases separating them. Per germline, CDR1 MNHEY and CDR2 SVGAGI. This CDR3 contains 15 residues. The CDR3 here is CASSYRGLGADTQYF. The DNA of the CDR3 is TGTGCCAGCAGTTATAGGGGCTTAGGTGCAGATACGCAGTATTTT.

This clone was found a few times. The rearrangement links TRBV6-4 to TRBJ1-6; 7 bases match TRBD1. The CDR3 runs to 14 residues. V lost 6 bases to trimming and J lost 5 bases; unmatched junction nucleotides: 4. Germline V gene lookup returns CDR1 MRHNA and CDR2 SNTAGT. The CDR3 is CASSWDSNNSPLHF. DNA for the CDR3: TGTGCCAGCAGCTGGGACAGCAATAATTCACCCCTCCACTTT.

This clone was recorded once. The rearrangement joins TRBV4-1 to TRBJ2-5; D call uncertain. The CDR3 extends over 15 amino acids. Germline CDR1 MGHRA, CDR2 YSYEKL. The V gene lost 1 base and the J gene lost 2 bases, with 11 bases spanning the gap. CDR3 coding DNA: TGCGCCAGCAGCCAAGTCGGGTCTACGCAAGAGACCCAGTACTTC. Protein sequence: CASSQVGSTQETQYF.

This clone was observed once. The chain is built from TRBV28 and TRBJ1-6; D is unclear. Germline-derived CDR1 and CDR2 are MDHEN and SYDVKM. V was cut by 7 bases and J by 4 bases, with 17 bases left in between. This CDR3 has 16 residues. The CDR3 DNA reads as TGTGCCAGCACCTTGGTCAGGTCCATGTATAATTCACCCCTCCACTTT. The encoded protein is CASTLVRSMYNSPLHF.

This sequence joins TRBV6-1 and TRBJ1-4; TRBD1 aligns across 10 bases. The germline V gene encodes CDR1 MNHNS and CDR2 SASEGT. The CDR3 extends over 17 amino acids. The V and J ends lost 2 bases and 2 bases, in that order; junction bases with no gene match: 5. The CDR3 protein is CASSEWGQGFTNEKLFF. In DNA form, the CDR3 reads TGTGCCAGCAGTGAATGGGGACAGGGGTTCACTAATGAAAAACTGTTTTTT.

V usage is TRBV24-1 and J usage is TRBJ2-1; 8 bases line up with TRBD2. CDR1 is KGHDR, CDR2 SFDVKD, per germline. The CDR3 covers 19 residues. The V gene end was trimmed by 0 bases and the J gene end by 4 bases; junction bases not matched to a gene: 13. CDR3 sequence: CATSDLKLEPGLEYNEQFF. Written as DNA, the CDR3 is TGTGCCACCAGTGATTTGAAGTTGGAGCCGGGACTAGAATACAATGAGCAGTTCTTC.